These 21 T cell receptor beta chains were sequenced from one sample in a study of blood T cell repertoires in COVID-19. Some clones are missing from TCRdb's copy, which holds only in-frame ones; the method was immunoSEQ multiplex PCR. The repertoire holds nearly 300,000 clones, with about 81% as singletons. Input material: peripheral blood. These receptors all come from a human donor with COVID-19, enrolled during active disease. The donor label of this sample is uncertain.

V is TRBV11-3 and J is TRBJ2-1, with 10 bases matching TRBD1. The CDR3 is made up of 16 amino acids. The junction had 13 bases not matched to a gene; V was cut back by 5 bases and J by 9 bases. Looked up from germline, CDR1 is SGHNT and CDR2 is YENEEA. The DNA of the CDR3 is TGTGCCAGCAGCCAAGGGACAGGGGAATTTTACGGTGAGCAGTTCTTC. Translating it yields CASSQGTGEFYGEQFF. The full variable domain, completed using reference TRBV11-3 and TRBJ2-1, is EAGVVQSPRYKIIEKKQPVAFWCNPISGHNTLYWYLQNLGQGPELLIRYENEEAVDDSQLPKDRFSAERLKGVDSTLKIQPAELGDSAVYLCASSQGTGEFYGEQFFGPGTRLTVL.

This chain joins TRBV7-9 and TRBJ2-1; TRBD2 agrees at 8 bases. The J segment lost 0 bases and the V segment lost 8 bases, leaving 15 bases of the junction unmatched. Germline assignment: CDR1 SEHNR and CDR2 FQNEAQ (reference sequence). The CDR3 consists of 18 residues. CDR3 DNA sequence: TGTGCCAGCGCCCGGAGCATACCGGGAGGGCCCTCCTACAATGAGCAGTTCTTC. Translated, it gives CASARSIPGGPSYNEQFF.

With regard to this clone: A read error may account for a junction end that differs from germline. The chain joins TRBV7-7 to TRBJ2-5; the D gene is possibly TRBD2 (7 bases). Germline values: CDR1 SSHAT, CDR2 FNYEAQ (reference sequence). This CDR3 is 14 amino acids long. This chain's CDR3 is CASSLGGLGETQYF. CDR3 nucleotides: TGTGCTAGCAGCTTGGGGGGGCTGGGGGAGACCCAGTACTTC.

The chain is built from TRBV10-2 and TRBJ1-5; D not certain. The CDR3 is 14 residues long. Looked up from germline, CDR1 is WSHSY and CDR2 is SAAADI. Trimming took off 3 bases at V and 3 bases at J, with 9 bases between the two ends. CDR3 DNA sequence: TGCGCCAGCAGTGAATCGGGGAACAATCAGCCCCAGCATTTT. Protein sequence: CASSESGNNQPQHF.

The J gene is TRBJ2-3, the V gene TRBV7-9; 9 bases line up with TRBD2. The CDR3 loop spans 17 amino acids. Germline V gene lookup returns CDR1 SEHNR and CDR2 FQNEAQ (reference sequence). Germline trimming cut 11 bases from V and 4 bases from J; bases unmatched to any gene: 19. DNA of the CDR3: TGTGCCGCATGTCTAGCGGGGACGTGGGCCCGGGCAGATACGCAGTATTTT. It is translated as CAACLAGTWARADTQYF. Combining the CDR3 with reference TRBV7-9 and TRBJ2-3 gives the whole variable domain DTGVSQNPRHKITKRGQNVTFRCDPISEHNRLYWYRQTLGQGPEFLTYFQNEAQLEKSRLLSDRFSAERPKGSFSTLEIQRTEQGDSAMYLCAACLAGTWARADTQYFGPGTRLTVL.

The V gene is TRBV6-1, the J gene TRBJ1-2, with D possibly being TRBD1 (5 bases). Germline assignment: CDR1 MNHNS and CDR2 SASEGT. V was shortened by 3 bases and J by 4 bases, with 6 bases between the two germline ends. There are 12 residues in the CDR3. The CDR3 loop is CASSDRAYGYTF. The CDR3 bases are TGTGCCAGCAGTGACAGGGCCTATGGCTACACCTTC.

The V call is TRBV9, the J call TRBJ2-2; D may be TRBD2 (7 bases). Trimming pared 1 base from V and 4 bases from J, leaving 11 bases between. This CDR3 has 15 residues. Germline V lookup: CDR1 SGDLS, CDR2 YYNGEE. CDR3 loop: CASSVRGAGTGELFF. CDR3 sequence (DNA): TGTGCCAGCAGCGTACGGGGGGCCGGCACCGGGGAGCTGTTTTTT.

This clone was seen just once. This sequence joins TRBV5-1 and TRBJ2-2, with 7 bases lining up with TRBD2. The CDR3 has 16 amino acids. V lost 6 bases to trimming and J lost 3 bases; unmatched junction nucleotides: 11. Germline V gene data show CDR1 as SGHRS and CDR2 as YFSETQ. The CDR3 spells CASTLGGRADTGELFF. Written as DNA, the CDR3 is TGCGCCAGCACCCTCGGGGGGAGAGCGGACACCGGGGAGCTGTTTTTT.

The CDR3 loop reads CASSQGIQGISGNTIYF. The CDR3 coding sequence is TGCGCCAGCAGCCAAGGGATACAGGGGATCTCTGGAAACACCATATATTTT. The chain couples TRBV4-3 to TRBJ1-3; 7 positions match TRBD1. The CDR3 contains 17 residues. Unmatched junction bases numbered 6, after V lost 1 base and J lost 0 bases. Germline CDR1 reads LGHNA; CDR2 reads YSLEER.

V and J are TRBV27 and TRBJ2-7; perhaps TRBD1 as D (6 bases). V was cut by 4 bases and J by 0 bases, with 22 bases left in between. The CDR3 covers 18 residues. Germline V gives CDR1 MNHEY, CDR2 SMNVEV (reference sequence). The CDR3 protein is CASSSSTDTGPYSYEQYF. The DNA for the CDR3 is TGTGCCAGCAGTTCCTCCACCGACACAGGGCCCTACTCCTACGAGCAGTACTTC.

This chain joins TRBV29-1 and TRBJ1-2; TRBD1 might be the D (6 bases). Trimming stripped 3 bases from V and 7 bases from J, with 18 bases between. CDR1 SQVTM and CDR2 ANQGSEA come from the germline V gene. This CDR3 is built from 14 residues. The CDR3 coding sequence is TGCAGCGTTGAGGGCAGGGGCGTAGGGGGTGGCTACACCTTC. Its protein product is CSVEGRGVGGGYTF.

The CDR3 region is CASSLTSGVYSSYNEQFF. In nucleotides, the CDR3 is TGTGCCAGCAGTCTCACTAGCGGAGTATATAGTTCCTACAATGAGCAGTTCTTC. The chain carries TRBV25-1 and TRBJ2-1, with TRBD2 identical over 8 bases. This CDR3 comprises 18 residues. Germline assignment: CDR1 MGHDK and CDR2 SYGVNS. V was pared by 5 bases and J by 1 base, with 13 bases of the junction left unmatched.

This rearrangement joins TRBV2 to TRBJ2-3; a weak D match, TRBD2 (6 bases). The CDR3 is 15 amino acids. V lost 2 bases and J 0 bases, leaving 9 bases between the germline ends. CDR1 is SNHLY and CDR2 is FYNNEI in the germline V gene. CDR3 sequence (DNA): TGTGCCAGCAGTGAAAGGAGCGGGAGCACAGATACGCAGTATTTT. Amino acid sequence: CASSERSGSTDTQYF.

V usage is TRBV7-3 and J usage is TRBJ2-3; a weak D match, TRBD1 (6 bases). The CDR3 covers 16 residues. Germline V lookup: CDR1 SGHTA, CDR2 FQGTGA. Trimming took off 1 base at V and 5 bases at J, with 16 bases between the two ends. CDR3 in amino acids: CASSLRRAGVVDTQYF. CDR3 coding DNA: TGTGCCAGCAGCTTAAGAAGGGCAGGGGTGGTAGATACGCAGTATTTT.

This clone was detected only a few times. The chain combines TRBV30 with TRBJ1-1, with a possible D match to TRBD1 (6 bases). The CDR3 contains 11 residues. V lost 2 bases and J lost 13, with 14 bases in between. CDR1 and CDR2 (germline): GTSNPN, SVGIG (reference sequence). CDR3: CAWSPGQTDFF. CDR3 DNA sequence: TGTGCCTGGAGTCCCGGACAGACGGATTTCTTT.

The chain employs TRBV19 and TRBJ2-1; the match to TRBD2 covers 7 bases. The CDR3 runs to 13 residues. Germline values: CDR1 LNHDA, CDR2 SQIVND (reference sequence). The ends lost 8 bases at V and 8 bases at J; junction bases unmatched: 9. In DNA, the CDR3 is TGTGCCAGTGTCCGAAACCGGGGGGATGAGCAGTTCTTC. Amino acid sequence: CASVRNRGDEQFF.

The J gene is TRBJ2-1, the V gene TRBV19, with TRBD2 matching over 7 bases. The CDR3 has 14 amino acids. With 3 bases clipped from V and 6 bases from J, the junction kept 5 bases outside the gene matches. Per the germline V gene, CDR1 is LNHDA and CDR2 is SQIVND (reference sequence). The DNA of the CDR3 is TGTGCCAGTAGTATGCGGGAGAGCTTCAATGAGCAGTTCTTC. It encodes CASSMRESFNEQFF. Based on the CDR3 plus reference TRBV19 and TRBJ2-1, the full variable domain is DGGITQSPKYLFRKEGQNVTLSCEQNLNHDAMYWYRQDPGQGLRLIYYSQIVNDFQKGDIAEGYSVSREKKESFPLTVTSAQKNPTAFYLCASSMRESFNEQFFGPGTRLTVL.

In nucleotides, the CDR3 is TGTGCCAGCAGTGTAGACAGGGCGGCAGATACGCAGTATTTT. Amino acids: CASSVDRAADTQYF. This chain links TRBV2 with TRBJ2-3, with 7 positions matching TRBD1. This CDR3 contains 14 residues. After removal of 4 bases from V and 4 bases from J, the junction contained 5 bases not matched to a gene. CDR1 and CDR2 from the germline V gene are SNHLY and FYNNEI. Complete variable domain (other parts from reference TRBV2 and TRBJ2-3): EPEVTQTPSHQVTQMGQEVILRCVPISNHLYFYWYRQILGQKVEFLVSFYNNEISEKSEIFDDQFSVERPDGSNFTLKIRSTKLEDSAMYFCASSVDRAADTQYFGPGTRLTVL.

CDR3 amino acids: CASSPLPLSGRAQETQYF. For the CDR3, the DNA is TGTGCCAGCAGCCCCCTCCCCTTAAGCGGGAGGGCCCAAGAGACCCAGTACTTC. The chain carries TRBV11-2 and TRBJ2-5; TRBD2 matches 10 bases. The CDR3 is made up of 18 amino acids. Germline assignment: CDR1 SGHAT and CDR2 FQNNGV. The V segment lost 5 bases and the J segment 1 base; nucleotides outside the gene matches: 13.

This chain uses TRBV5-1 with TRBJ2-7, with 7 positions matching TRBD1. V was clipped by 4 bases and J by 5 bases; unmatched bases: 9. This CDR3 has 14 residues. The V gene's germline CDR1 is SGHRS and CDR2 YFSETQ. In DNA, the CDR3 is TGCGCCAGCAGCCTACAGGGGTACGCCGACGAGCAGTACTTC. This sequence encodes CASSLQGYADEQYF.

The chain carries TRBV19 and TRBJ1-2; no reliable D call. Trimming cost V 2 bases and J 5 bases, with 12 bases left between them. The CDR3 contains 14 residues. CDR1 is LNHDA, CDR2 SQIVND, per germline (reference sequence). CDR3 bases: TGTGCCAGTAGTATATCGAGGGAACCTTATGGCTACACCTTC. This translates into CASSISREPYGYTF.